This entry features one T cell receptor beta chain sequence. This sample is part of a study of blood T cell repertoires in COVID-19. Study-level information: Acute-phase and convalescent COVID-19 samples originated in the United States, Italy and Spain.

Clones were sequenced by immunoSEQ multiplex PCR, and TCRdb holds only the in-frame ones, with some missing. The sample contains over 350,000 clones, just over 85% of which appear only once. The source material was peripheral blood. This sequence originates from a woman aged 25 to 45 with active or convalescent COVID-19.

This CDR3 reads CASSMSGDGANVLTF. CDR3 sequence (DNA): TGTGCCAGTAGTATGTCAGGTGATGGGGCCAACGTCCTGACTTTC. The chain couples TRBV19 to TRBJ2-6; no definite D call. V was pared by 3 bases and J by 3 bases, with 9 bases between. Germline V lookup: CDR1 LNHDA, CDR2 SQIVND (reference sequence). The CDR3 is 15 residues long.